One and the same sample provided the 31 T cell receptor beta chains below, sequenced in a study of T cell responses to AZD1222 COVID-19 vaccine. Libraries were prepared by immunoSEQ multiplex PCR; TCRdb keeps only in-frame clonotypes and omits some of them. The sample has tens of thousands of clones, 70% to 90% seen once. The input for sequencing was peripheral blood, taken on day 0 of AZD1222 vaccination. The receptors were sampled from an adult in good health.

J is TRBJ2-5 and V is TRBV5-6; D might be TRBD1 or TRBD2, each matching 5 bases. This CDR3 comprises 14 residues. Germline CDR1 SGHDT, CDR2 YYEEEE. Trimming stripped 3 bases from V and 3 bases from J, with 12 bases between. CDR3 loop: CASSSTGLKETQYF. The CDR3 DNA reads TGTGCCAGCAGCTCCACAGGACTCAAAGAGACCCAGTACTTC.

The J gene is TRBJ2-2, the V gene TRBV3-1 (or the pseudogene TRBV3-2); no firm D call. The germline V gene encodes CDR1 LGHDT and CDR2 YNNKEL (reference sequence). This CDR3 has 15 residues. Trimming removed 5 bases at V and 4 bases at J, with 14 bases between. CDR3 coding DNA: TGTGCCAGCAGCAGCCCGACCGGGCGCACCGGGGAGCTGTTTTTT. Translation: CASSSPTGRTGELFF.

CDR3 in DNA: TGCGCCAGCAGCTCCGGACAGGGGGTGGCAGCTTTCTTT. Translating it yields CASSSGQGVAAFF. The chain employs TRBV5-1 and TRBJ1-1; 10 bases match TRBD1. The CDR3 has 13 residues. J gave up 10 bases and V 3 bases, and 6 bases lay outside the gene matches. In germline, CDR1 is SGHRS, CDR2 YFSETQ.

This rearrangement joins TRBV9 to TRBJ2-3, with 12 bases aligning to TRBD2. Germline assignment: CDR1 SGDLS and CDR2 YYNGEE. The CDR3 is 18 residues long. Unmatched junction bases numbered 10, after V lost 3 bases and J lost 2 bases. CDR3 nucleotides: TGTGCCAGCAGCGGACCGGCTAGCGGGAGGGTTCTCACAGATACGCAGTATTTT. Protein sequence: CASSGPASGRVLTDTQYF.

The chain recombines TRBV4-2 with TRBJ2-1; D possibly corresponds to TRBD2 (6 bases). CDR1 is LGHNA, CDR2 YNFKEQ, per germline. This CDR3 has 15 residues. Deletions cut 1 base from V and 7 bases from J, with 14 bases between. CDR3 region: CASSQVGGKGNEQFF. For the CDR3, the DNA is TGTGCCAGCAGCCAAGTTGGGGGGAAAGGTAATGAGCAGTTCTTC.

To note about this clone: Additional DNA sequences in this sample encode the identical CDR3. The chain combines TRBV18 with TRBJ2-2; maybe TRBD2 (6 bases). Per germline, CDR1 KGHSH and CDR2 LQKENI. V was cut by 2 bases and J by 3 bases, with 7 bases left in between. This CDR3 region has 14 residues. CDR3 bases: TGTGCCAGCTCACCAAGGAGGGACACCGGGGAGCTGTTTTTT. This sequence encodes CASSPRRDTGELFF.

V is TRBV9 and J is TRBJ1-6, with D perhaps matching TRBD1 (6 bases). Between the trimmed V and J ends, which lost 6 bases and 4 bases, there was a span of 17 bases. The CDR3 is 16 amino acids. The germline V gene has CDR1 SGDLS and CDR2 YYNGEE. CDR3 sequence reads: CASKLGDTSYNSPLHF. The CDR3 nucleotides are TGTGCCAGCAAGCTGGGGGACACCTCATATAATTCACCCCTCCACTTT.

The count of this clone is one. This chain connects TRBV7-2 to TRBJ2-7; possibly TRBD1 or TRBD2 for D (5 bases each). The CDR3 spans 14 residues. Between the trimmed V and J ends, which lost 1 base and 3 bases, there was a span of 10 bases. CDR1 is SGHTA, CDR2 FQGNSA, per germline. The CDR3 sequence is CASSLGGAGYEQYV. The DNA of the CDR3 is TGTGCCAGCAGCTTAGGTGGGGCGGGCTACGAGCAGTACGTC.

This clone was seen a single time. The chain uses TRBV5-8 and TRBJ1-3; D unclear. From germline, CDR1 is SGHTS and CDR2 YDEGEE. The CDR3 consists of 17 residues. V was shortened by 4 bases and J by 2 bases, with 19 bases between the two germline ends. CDR3 nucleotide sequence: TGTGCCAGCAGCCCTCGGGGAGGGTCGAGCACTGGAAACACCATATATTTT. Translated, it gives CASSPRGGSSTGNTIYF.

The rearrangement links TRBV4-2 to TRBJ2-7; TRBD2 might be the D (6 bases). The germline CDR1 and CDR2 sequences are LGHNA and YNFKEQ. Trimming removed 8 bases from V and 5 bases from J, with 19 bases in between. This CDR3 has 14 amino acids. For the CDR3, the DNA is TGTGCCAGCTCCCCCGGGACTCCCGGGAACGAGCAGTACTTC. This codes for CASSPGTPGNEQYF.

The J gene is TRBJ1-2, the V gene TRBV19; TRBD1 matches at 7 bases. The germline V gene encodes CDR1 LNHDA and CDR2 SQIVND (reference sequence). The CDR3 length is 13 residues. The V and J ends lost 4 bases and 8 bases, in that order; junction bases with no gene match: 7. Here the CDR3 reads CASSRGQVWGYTF. The CDR3 bases are TGTGCCAGTAGTAGAGGACAGGTCTGGGGCTACACCTTC.

The V call is TRBV5-4, the J call TRBJ2-5, with 10 bases aligning to TRBD1. This CDR3 spans 17 amino acids. Germline lookup yields CDR1 SGHNT and CDR2 YYREEE (reference sequence). After removal of 4 bases from V and 2 bases from J, the junction contained 11 bases not matched to a gene. DNA for the CDR3: TGTGCCAGCAGCCTCAGGACAGGGGGTGGGCCACAAGAGACCCAGTACTTC. Its translation is CASSLRTGGGPQETQYF.

The chain links TRBV5-8 to TRBJ1-2; 9 positions match TRBD1. The CDR3 extends over 13 amino acids. J gave up 8 bases and V 4 bases, and 6 bases lay outside the gene matches. Germline CDR1 is SGHTS and CDR2 is YDEGEE. The CDR3 DNA is TGTGCCAGCAGCCGGACAGGGGTCGGAGGCTACACCTTC. It is translated as CASSRTGVGGYTF.

This sequence joins TRBV18 and TRBJ2-7; 13 positions match TRBD2. The CDR3 length is 18 residues. With V trimmed by 3 bases and J by 1 base, 9 bases remained unmatched. Germline V gene lookup returns CDR1 KGHSH and CDR2 LQKENI. CDR3: CASSPGLAGVMRSYEQYF. The DNA for the CDR3 is TGTGCCAGCTCACCTGGACTAGCGGGAGTAATGAGGTCCTACGAGCAGTACTTC. The full variable domain, in which reference TRBV18 and TRBJ2-7 provide the parts outside the CDR3, is NAGVMQNPRHLVRRRGQEARLRCSPMKGHSHVYWYRQLPEEGLKFMVYLQKENIIDESGMPKERFSAEFPKEGPSILRIQQVVRGDSAAYFCASSPGLAGVMRSYEQYFGPGTRLTVT.

This rearrangement joins TRBV27 to TRBJ2-5; TRBD1 agrees at 8 bases. The CDR3 consists of 13 residues. J lost 5 bases, V lost 8 bases, and 7 bases had no gene match. Germline CDR1 reads MNHEY; CDR2 reads SMNVEV (reference sequence). The CDR3 spells CASHRTGRETQYF. The CDR3 region has the DNA TGTGCCAGCCACAGGACAGGGAGGGAGACCCAGTACTTC.

The chain carries TRBV14 and TRBJ1-1; possibly TRBD1 for D (5 bases). Germline V CDR1 and CDR2: SGHDN, FVKESK. The CDR3 contains 15 residues. Between the trimmed V and J ends, which lost 2 bases and 0 bases, there was a span of 10 bases. This chain's CDR3 is CASSQLEGMNTEAFF. The CDR3, as DNA: TGTGCCAGCAGCCAATTGGAGGGGATGAACACTGAAGCTTTCTTT. The full variable domain, its missing parts supplied by reference TRBV14 and TRBJ1-1, is EAGVTQFPSHSVIEKGQTVTLRCDPISGHDNLYWYRRVMGKEIKFLLHFVKESKQDESGMPNNRFLAERTGGTYSTLKVQPAELEDSGVYFCASSQLEGMNTEAFFGQGTRLTVV.

The CDR3 bases are TGTGCCAGCAGCATGTACCGGGACTACGAGCAGTACGTC. It codes for CASSMYRDYEQYV. V usage is TRBV7-9 and J usage is TRBJ2-7; D perhaps matches TRBD2 (5 bases). V gave up 5 bases and J gave up 3 bases, with 11 bases separating them. Per the germline V gene, CDR1 is SEHNR and CDR2 is FQNEAQ (reference sequence). CDR3 length: 13 residues.

This chain uses TRBV11-2 with TRBJ2-2; D unclear. The germline V and J ends were trimmed by 1 base and 5 bases, with 20 bases remaining between them. Germline V CDR1 and CDR2: SGHAT, FQNNGV. The CDR3 loop spans 18 amino acids. The DNA of the CDR3 is TGTGCCAGCAGCTTAGTAAGGTCGGGTGCCTTATCGACCGGGGAGCTGTTTTTT. Its translation is CASSLVRSGALSTGELFF.

This clone was seen more than once but under ten times. The CDR3 nucleotides are TGTGCCAGCAGCTGGACAGGGGTCAATCAGCCCCAGCATTTT. Its translation: CASSWTGVNQPQHF. The V and J genes are TRBV7-9 and TRBJ1-5; 9 nucleotides line up with TRBD1. The CDR3 is made up of 14 amino acids. Germline V gene data show CDR1 as SEHNR and CDR2 as FQNEAQ (reference sequence). V lost 4 bases, J lost 3 bases, and 1 base stayed unmatched.

The V and J genes are TRBV10-1 and TRBJ2-2; D gene ambiguous. V dropped 8 bases and J dropped 2 bases, with 9 bases sitting between them. The CDR3 has 13 residues. Germline V gene sequence: CDR1 WNHNN, CDR2 SYGVQD (reference sequence). The CDR3 sequence: CASSRRNTGELFF. In DNA form, the CDR3 reads TGCGCCAGCTCCCGGAGAAACACCGGGGAGCTGTTTTTT.

This chain uses TRBV21-1 with TRBJ2-7; the table's D gene call, TRBD1, was not cross checked with the DNA. TRBV21-1 is a pseudogene. The CDR3 runs to 13 residues. CDR3 in amino acids: CASGAGASYEQYV. CDR3 nucleotide sequence: TGTGCCAGCGGGGCAGGGGCCAGCTACGAGCAGTACGTC.

This sequence joins TRBV19 and TRBJ1-5; D gene uncertain. V dropped 8 bases and J dropped 2 bases, with 13 bases sitting between them. This CDR3 has 14 residues. Germline V gene lookup returns CDR1 LNHDA and CDR2 SQIVND (reference sequence). The CDR3 DNA reads TGTGCCAGTCATAAGGGTGTGGGCAATCAGCCCCAGCATTTT. This translates into CASHKGVGNQPQHF.

The CDR3 DNA is TGTGCCAGCAGCTTGGTGGGCAGCCCGAACACCGGGGAGCTGTTTTTT. It translates to CASSLVGSPNTGELFF. This sequence joins TRBV5-4 and TRBJ2-2; D call uncertain. Per germline, CDR1 SGHNT and CDR2 YYREEE (reference sequence). The V gene lost 0 bases and the J gene lost 0 bases, with 9 bases spanning the gap. The CDR3 covers 16 residues.

The genes are TRBV10-1 and TRBJ1-5; 7 bases match TRBD1. J lost 4 bases, V lost 5 bases, and 5 bases had no gene match. The CDR3 extends over 14 amino acids. CDR1 and CDR2 from the germline V gene are WNHNN and SYGVQD (reference sequence). Here the CDR3 reads CASSPDRRNQPQHF. CDR3 in DNA: TGCGCCAGCAGTCCGGACAGGCGGAATCAGCCCCAGCATTTT.

This chain uses TRBV11-2 with TRBJ2-2, with 12 bases identical to TRBD2. The CDR3 has 15 residues. Germline trimming cut 5 bases from V and 5 bases from J; bases unmatched to any gene: 3. Germline CDR1 reads SGHAT; CDR2 reads FQNNGV. For the CDR3, the DNA is TGTGCCAGCAGCCCGGGGACTAGCGGGACCGGGGAGCTGTTTTTT. Translation gives CASSPGTSGTGELFF.

The chain uses TRBV4-1 and TRBJ1-1; the D gene is possibly TRBD1 (5 bases). Germline V gives CDR1 MGHRA, CDR2 YSYEKL. This CDR3 comprises 15 residues. Trimming shortened V by 0 bases and J by 8 bases, and 16 bases separated the two germline ends. CDR3 residues: CASSQDRNPGREAFF. CDR3 nucleotides: TGCGCCAGCAGCCAAGACCGGAACCCAGGGCGGGAAGCTTTCTTT.

This clone has just a few counts. This chain uses TRBV12-3 or TRBV12-4 with TRBJ1-2; unclear D gene. CDR3 size: 10 residues. V was clipped by 6 bases and J by 5 bases, with 4 bases between them. CDR3 region: CASSLYGYTF. In DNA, the CDR3 is TGTGCCAGCAGCCTTTATGGCTACACCTTC.

The chain has TRBV3-1 (or the pseudogene TRBV3-2) and TRBJ2-7; TRBD2 aligns across 7 bases. Germline V gene sequence: CDR1 LGHDT, CDR2 YNNKEL (reference sequence). V trimming: 0 bases; J trimming: 3 bases; junction bases outside the gene matches: 5. CDR3 length: 15 amino acids. DNA for the CDR3: TGTGCCAGCAGCCAAGATCTGGCTAGCGGCTACGAGCAGTACTTC. Amino acids: CASSQDLASGYEQYF.

The chain employs TRBV29-1 and TRBJ2-3; 11 nucleotides line up with TRBD2. Trimming removed 7 bases from V and 1 base from J; junction bases left unmatched: 4. Looked up from germline, CDR1 is SQVTM and CDR2 is ANQGSEA. The CDR3 is made up of 14 amino acids. CDR3 loop: CSATSGSGTDTQYF. The CDR3 nucleotides are TGCAGCGCCACTAGCGGGAGCGGCACAGATACGCAGTATTTT.

The chain has TRBV10-3 and TRBJ1-1; TRBD1 matches at 8 bases. This CDR3 has 13 amino acids. CDR1 is ENHRY and CDR2 is SYGVKD in the germline V gene. The V gene end was trimmed by 4 bases and the J gene end by 9 bases; junction bases not matched to a gene: 7. For the CDR3, the DNA is TGTGCCATCAGTGCGGACAGGGAGGGGCAAGCTTTCTTT. It translates to CAISADREGQAFF.

V gene TRBV6-6 combines with J gene TRBJ2-1; D might be TRBD1 (6 bases). Trimming shortened V by 5 bases and J by 15 bases, and 17 bases separated the two germline ends. Per the germline V gene, CDR1 is MNHNY and CDR2 is SVGAGI (reference sequence). The CDR3 sequence is 12 residues long. The CDR3 is CASSKQGPLLFF. The DNA of the CDR3 is TGTGCCAGCAGTAAACAGGGTCCCCTACTGTTCTTC.